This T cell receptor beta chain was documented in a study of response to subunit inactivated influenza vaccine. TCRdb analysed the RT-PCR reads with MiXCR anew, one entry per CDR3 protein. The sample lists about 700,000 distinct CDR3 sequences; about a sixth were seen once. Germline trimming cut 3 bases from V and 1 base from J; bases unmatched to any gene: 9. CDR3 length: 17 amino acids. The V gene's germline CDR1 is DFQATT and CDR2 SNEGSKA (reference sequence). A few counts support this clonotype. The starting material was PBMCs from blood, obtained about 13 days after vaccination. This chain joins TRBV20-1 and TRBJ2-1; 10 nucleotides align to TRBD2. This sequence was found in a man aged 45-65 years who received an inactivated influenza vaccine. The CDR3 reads CSASGLAGARSYNEQFF. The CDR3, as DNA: TGCAGTGCTAGCGGGCTAGCGGGAGCGCGATCCTACAATGAGCAGTTCTTC.